This section outlines one T cell receptor (beta chain) sequence together with its context. This sample was taken from a study of cytomegalovirus exposure and HLA in healthy donors. The PCR was carried out with 60 Vbeta primers and 13 Jbeta primers. The protocol was immunoSEQ multiplex PCR, while the TCRdb copy is restricted to in-frame clones and leaves out a portion. The sample contains 95,000 to 110,000 clones, about 74% of which appear only once. The CDR3 consists of 17 residues. With V trimmed by 0 bases and J by 3 bases, 8 bases remained unmatched. CDR1 is KGHSH, CDR2 LQKENI, per germline. The chain has TRBV18 and TRBJ2-7; 10 positions agree with TRBD2. This clonotype was obtained from a woman between 40 and 50 years old in good health and CMV-seropositive. Specimen: PBMCs. CDR3 amino acids: CASSPPSQLAGNYEQYF. DNA of the CDR3: TGTGCCAGCTCACCACCGAGTCAACTAGCGGGGAACTACGAGCAGTACTTC.